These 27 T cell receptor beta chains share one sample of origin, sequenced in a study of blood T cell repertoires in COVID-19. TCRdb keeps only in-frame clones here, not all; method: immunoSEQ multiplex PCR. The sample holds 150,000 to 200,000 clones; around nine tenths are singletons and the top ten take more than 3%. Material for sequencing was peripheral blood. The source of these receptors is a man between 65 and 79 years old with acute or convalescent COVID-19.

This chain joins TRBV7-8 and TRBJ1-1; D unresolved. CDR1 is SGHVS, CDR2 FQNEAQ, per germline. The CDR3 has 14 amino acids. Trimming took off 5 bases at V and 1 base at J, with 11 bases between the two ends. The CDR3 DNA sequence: TGTGCCAGCAGCCGCGACGGGAGGAACACTGAAGCTTTCTTT. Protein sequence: CASSRDGRNTEAFF. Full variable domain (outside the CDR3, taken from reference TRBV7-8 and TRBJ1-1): GAGVSQSPRYKVAKRGQDVALRCDPISGHVSLFWYQQALGQGPEFLTYFQNEAQLDKSGLPSDRFFAERPEGSVSTLKIQRTQQEDSAVYLCASSRDGRNTEAFFGQGTRLTVV.

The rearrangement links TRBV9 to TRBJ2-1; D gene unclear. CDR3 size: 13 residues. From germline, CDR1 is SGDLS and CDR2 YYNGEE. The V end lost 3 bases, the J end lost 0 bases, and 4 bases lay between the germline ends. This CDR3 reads CASSESSYNEQFF. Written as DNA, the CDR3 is TGTGCCAGCAGCGAGAGCTCCTACAATGAGCAGTTCTTC.

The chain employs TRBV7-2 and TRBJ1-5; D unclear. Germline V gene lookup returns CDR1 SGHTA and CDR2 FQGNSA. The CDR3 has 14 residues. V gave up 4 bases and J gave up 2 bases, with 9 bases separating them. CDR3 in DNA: TGTGCCAGCAGCTCTAGACTGCGCAATCAGCCCCAGCATTTT. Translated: CASSSRLRNQPQHF.

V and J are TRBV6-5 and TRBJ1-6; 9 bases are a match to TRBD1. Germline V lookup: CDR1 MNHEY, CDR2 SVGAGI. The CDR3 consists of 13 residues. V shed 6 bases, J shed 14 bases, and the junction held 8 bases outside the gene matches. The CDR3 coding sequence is TGTGCCAGCAGAGGACAGGGGCTCCCTTCCCTCCACTTT. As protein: CASRGQGLPSLHF.

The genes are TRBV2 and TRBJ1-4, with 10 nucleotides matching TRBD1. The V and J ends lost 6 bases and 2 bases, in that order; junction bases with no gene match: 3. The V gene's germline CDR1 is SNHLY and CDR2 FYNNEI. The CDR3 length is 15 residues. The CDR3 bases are TGTGCCAGCAGCGGGACAGGGGCCACTAATGAAAAACTGTTTTTT. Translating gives CASSGTGATNEKLFF.

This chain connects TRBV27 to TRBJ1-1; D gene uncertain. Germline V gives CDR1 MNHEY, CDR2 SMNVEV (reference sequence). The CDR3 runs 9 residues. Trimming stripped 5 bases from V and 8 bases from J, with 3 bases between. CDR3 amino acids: CASSLEAFF. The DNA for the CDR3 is TGTGCCAGCAGTCTAGAAGCTTTCTTT.

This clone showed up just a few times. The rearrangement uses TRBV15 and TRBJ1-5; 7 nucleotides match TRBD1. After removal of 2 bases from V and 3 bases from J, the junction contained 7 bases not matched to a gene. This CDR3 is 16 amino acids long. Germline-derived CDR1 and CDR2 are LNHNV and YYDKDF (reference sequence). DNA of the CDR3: TGTGCCACCAGCAGATCGGGGACAGTATTCAATCAGCCCCAGCATTTT. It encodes CATSRSGTVFNQPQHF.

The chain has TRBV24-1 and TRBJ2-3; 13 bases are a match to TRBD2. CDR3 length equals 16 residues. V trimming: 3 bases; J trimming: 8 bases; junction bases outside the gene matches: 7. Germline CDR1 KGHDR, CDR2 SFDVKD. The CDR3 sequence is CATSDTTSGGASTQYF. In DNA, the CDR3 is TGTGCCACCAGTGATACAACTAGCGGGGGGGCATCTACGCAGTATTTT.

CDR3 sequence reads: CASSFVGREGNEQFF. The CDR3 DNA is TGTGCCAGCAGTTTCGTGGGGAGGGAGGGCAATGAGCAGTTCTTC. The J gene is TRBJ2-1, the V gene TRBV28; 7 nucleotides agree with TRBD2. This CDR3 comprises 15 residues. The trim removed 3 bases at V and 6 bases at J, leaving 8 bases unmatched. Germline V gives CDR1 MDHEN, CDR2 SYDVKM.

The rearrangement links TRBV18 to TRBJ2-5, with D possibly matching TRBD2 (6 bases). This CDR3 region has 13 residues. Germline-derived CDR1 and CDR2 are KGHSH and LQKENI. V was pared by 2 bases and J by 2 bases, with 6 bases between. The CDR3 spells CASSPAGQETQYF. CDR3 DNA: TGTGCCAGCTCACCAGCGGGACAAGAGACCCAGTACTTC.

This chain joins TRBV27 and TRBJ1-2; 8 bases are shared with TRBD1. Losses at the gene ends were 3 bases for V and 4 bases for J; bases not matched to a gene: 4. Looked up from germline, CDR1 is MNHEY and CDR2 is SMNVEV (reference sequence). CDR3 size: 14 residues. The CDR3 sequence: CASSFRDRSYGYTF. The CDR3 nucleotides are TGTGCCAGCAGTTTTCGGGACAGGAGCTATGGCTACACCTTC.

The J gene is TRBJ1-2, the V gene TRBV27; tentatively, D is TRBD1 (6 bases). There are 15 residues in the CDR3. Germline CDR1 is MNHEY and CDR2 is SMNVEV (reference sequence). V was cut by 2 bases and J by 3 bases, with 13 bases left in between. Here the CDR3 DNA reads TGTGCCAGCAGTTTAGCAGGGGCGCCCCACTATGGCTACACCTTC. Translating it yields CASSLAGAPHYGYTF.

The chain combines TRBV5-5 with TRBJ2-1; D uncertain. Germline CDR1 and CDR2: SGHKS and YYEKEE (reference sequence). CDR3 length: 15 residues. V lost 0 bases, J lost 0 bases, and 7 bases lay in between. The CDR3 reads CASSLDTGSYNEQFF. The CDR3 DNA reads TGTGCCAGCAGCTTGGACACGGGCTCCTACAATGAGCAGTTCTTC.

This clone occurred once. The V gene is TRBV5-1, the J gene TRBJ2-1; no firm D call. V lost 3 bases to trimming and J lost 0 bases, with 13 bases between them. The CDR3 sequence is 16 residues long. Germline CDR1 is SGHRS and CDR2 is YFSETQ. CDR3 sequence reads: CASSSFDRSSYNEQFF. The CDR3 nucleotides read TGCGCCAGCAGCTCTTTCGACCGGAGCTCCTACAATGAGCAGTTCTTC.

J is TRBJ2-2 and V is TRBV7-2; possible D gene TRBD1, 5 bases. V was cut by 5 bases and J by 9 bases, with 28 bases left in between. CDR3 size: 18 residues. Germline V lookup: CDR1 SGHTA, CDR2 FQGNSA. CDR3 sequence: CASSLLPNAGHPGRELFF. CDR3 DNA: TGTGCCAGCAGCCTCCTACCTAACGCCGGACACCCTGGCAGGGAGCTGTTTTTT. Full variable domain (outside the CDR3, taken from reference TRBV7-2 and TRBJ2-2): GAGVSQSPSNKVTEKGKDVELRCDPISGHTALYWYRQSLGQGLEFLIYFQGNSAPDKSGLPSDRFSAERTGGSVSTLTIQRTQQEDSAVYLCASSLLPNAGHPGRELFFGEGSRLTVL.

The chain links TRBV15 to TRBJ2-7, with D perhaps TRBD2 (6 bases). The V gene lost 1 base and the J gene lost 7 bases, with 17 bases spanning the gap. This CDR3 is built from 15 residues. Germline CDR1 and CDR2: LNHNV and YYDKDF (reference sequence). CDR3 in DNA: TGTGCCACCAGCAGAGGAAAAGGGACGGGACTGGAGCAGTACTTC. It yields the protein CATSRGKGTGLEQYF.

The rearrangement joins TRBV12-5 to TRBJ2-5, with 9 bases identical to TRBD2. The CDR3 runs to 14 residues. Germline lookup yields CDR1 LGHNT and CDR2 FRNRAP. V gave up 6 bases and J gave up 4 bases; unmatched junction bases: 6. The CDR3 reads CASGRGLAGETQYF. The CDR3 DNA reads TGTGCTAGTGGACGGGGACTAGCCGGAGAGACCCAGTACTTC.

DNA of the CDR3: TGTGCCAGCAGCCTAGCAGGGCCCACTGAAGCTTTCTTT. This gives the protein CASSLAGPTEAFF. The rearrangement joins TRBV3-1 (or the pseudogene TRBV3-2) to TRBJ1-1; a weak D match, TRBD1 (5 bases). V was cut by 4 bases and J by 4 bases, with 10 bases left in between. Germline CDR1 is LGHDT and CDR2 is YNNKEL (reference sequence). The length of the CDR3 is 13 residues.

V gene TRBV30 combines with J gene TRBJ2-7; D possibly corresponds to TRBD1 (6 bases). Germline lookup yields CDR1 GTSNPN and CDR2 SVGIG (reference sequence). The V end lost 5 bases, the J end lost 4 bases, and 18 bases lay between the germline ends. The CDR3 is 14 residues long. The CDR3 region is CAWGRDMVGYEQYF. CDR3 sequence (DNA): TGTGCCTGGGGCCGGGACATGGTTGGTTACGAGCAGTACTTC.

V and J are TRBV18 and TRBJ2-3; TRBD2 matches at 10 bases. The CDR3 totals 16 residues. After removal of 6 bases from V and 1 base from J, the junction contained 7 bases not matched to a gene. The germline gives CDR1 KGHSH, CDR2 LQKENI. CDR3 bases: TGTGCCAGCTCCCCTTCGCTAGCGGGGGGCACAGATACGCAGTATTTT. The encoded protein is CASSPSLAGGTDTQYF.

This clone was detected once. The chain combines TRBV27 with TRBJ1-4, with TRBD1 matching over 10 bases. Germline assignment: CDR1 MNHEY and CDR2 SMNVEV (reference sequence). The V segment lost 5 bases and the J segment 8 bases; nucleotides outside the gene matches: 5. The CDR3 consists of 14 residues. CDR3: CASSLGQGGEKLFF. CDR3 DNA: TGTGCCAGCAGTCTCGGACAGGGGGGGGAAAAACTGTTTTTT.

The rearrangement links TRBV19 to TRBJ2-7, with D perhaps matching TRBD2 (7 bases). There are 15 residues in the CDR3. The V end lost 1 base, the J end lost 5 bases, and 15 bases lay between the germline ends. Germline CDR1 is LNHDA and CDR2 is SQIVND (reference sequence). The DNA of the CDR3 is TGTGCCAGTAGTATAGTCGGGGGGCAAGGGGACGAGCAGTACTTC. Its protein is CASSIVGGQGDEQYF.

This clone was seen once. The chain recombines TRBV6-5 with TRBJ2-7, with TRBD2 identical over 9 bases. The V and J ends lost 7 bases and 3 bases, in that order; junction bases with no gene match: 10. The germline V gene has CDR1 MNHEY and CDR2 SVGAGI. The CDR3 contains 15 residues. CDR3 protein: CASTSRLAEDYEQYF. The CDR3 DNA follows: TGTGCCAGCACCTCGCGACTAGCGGAGGACTACGAGCAGTACTTC.

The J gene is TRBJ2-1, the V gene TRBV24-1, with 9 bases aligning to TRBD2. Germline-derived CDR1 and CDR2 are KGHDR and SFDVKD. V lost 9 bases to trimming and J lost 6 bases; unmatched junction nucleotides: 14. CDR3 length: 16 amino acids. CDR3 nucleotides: TGTGCCACCGCAGCCCACGGTGCGGGAGGGCCCAATGAGCAGTTCTTC. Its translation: CATAAHGAGGPNEQFF.

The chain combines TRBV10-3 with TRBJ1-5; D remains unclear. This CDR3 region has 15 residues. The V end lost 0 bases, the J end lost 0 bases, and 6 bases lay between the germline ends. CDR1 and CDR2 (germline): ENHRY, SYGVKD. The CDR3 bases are TGTGCCATCAGTGAGTCGACGGGTAGCAATCAGCCCCAGCATTTT. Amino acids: CAISESTGSNQPQHF.

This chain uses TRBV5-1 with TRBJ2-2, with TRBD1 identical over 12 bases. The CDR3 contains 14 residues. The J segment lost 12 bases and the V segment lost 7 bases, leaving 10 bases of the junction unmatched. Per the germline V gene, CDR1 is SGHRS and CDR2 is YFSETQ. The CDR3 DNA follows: TGCGCCAGCCACGAGGGACAGGGGGCGCGGAAGCTGTTTTTT. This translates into CASHEGQGARKLFF.

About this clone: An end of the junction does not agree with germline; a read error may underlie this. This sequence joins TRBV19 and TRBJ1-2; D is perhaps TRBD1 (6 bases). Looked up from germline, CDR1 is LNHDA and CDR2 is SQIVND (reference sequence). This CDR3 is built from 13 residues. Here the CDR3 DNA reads TGTGCCAGTAGGCGAGGACAGTACTATAGCTACACCTTC. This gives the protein CASRRGQYYSYTF.